This T cell receptor (beta chain) originates from a study of shared clonotypes between healthy human individuals. The ends were cut back, 5 bases at V and 2 bases at J, with 14 bases in the middle. The CDR3 sequence is 15 residues long. Germline V lookup: CDR1 SNHLY, CDR2 FYNNEI. It was CD45RO-negative cells, positively selected for CCR7, that made up naive CD8 cells, with terminally differentiated effector memory CD45RA+ cells excluded. Assay used: immunoSEQ multiplex PCR; TCRdb lists only in-frame clones, some missing. The sample lists about 2.1 million clones; approximately 94% were seen once. This receptor was obtained from a man between 18 and 35 years old in good health. Some clones in this sample may be carry-over from other donors' samples. Specimen: naive CD8+ T cells from PBMCs. The chain couples TRBV2 to TRBJ2-3, with D unclear. DNA of the CDR3: TGTGCCAGCAGTATAGGACGGTCTGCCACAGATACGCAGTATTTT. Translating gives CASSIGRSATDTQYF.